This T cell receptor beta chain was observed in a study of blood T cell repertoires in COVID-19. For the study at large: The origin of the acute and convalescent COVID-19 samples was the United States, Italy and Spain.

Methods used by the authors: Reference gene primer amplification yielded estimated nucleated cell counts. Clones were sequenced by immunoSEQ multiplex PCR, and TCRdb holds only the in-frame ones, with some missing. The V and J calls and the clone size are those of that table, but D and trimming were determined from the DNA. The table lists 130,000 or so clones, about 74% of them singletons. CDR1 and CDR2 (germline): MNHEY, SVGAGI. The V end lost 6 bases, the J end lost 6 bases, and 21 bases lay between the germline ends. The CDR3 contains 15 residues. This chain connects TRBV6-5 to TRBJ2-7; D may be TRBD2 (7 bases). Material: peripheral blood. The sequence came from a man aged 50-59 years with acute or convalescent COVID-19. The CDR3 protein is CASSALGGGSSEQYF. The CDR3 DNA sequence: TGTGCCAGCAGCGCACTGGGGGGGGGCTCTAGCGAGCAGTACTTC.